Reported below is one TCR beta chain. Trimming shortened V by 5 bases and J by 3 bases, and 15 bases separated the two germline ends. The CDR3 contains 15 residues. The germline V gene has CDR1 SGHRS and CDR2 YFSETQ. The record originates from a study of blood T cell repertoires in COVID-19. Libraries were prepared by immunoSEQ multiplex PCR; TCRdb keeps only in-frame clonotypes and omits some of them. Of around 270,000 clones in the sample, about 89% were seen once. The gene calls are TRBV5-1 and TRBJ1-5, with D uncertain. Material for sequencing was peripheral blood. This sequence originates from a man in his forties or fifties with acute or convalescent COVID-19. Written as DNA, the CDR3 is TGCGCCAGCAGTCCTTCCGGGGTTTCCAATCAGCCCCAGCATTTT. Translating gives CASSPSGVSNQPQHF.